The 29 T cell receptor beta chains reported below all come from one sample, sequenced in a study of OX40 agonist ivuxolimab in advanced cancers. Some clones are missing from TCRdb's copy, which holds only in-frame ones; the method was immunoSEQ multiplex PCR. Of approximately 72,000 clones listed, around 84% are singletons. Source: CD4+ or CD8+ T cells sorted from blood, taken in a trial of the OX40 agonist ivuxolimab. Source of these receptors: an adult with an advanced solid tumor such as melanoma, head and neck, liver or kidney cancer.

This clone was recorded once. V and J are TRBV11-1 and TRBJ1-2, with D perhaps matching TRBD1 (5 bases). Per germline, CDR1 SGHAT and CDR2 FQDESV (reference sequence). V was clipped by 1 base and J by 5 bases, with 14 bases between them. The CDR3 sequence is 15 residues long. The CDR3 reads CASSLVAGDLYGYTF. DNA of the CDR3: TGTGCCAGCAGCTTAGTCGCCGGGGACTTATATGGCTACACCTTC.

This clone was seen only once. The chain joins TRBV6-1 to TRBJ2-1; D is undetermined. With 7 bases removed from V and 10 bases from J, the gap between germline ends came to 11 bases. Per the germline V gene, CDR1 is MNHNS and CDR2 is SASEGT. CDR3 length equals 11 residues. CDR3 sequence reads: CASTSAGEQFF. For the CDR3, the DNA is TGTGCCAGCACCTCAGCCGGCGAGCAGTTCTTC.

This clone was picked up a small number of times. This chain joins TRBV10-3 and TRBJ2-1; 7 bases line up with TRBD1. V gave up 0 bases and J gave up 6 bases; unmatched junction bases: 11. The CDR3 consists of 17 residues. Germline V gene lookup returns CDR1 ENHRY and CDR2 SYGVKD. The CDR3 protein is CAISESIGTGTVNEQFF. The CDR3 DNA reads TGTGCCATCAGTGAGTCGATAGGGACCGGGACAGTCAATGAGCAGTTCTTC.

The J gene is TRBJ1-4, the V gene TRBV19, with 8 bases that match TRBD1. This CDR3 contains 17 residues. Germline-derived CDR1 and CDR2 are LNHDA and SQIVND (reference sequence). After removal of 5 bases from V and 5 bases from J, the junction contained 13 bases not matched to a gene. This chain's CDR3 is CASSSPGTGPRNEKLFF. As DNA, the CDR3 is TGTGCCAGTAGTTCTCCCGGGACAGGTCCACGGAATGAAAAACTGTTTTTT.

The chain has TRBV7-9 and TRBJ1-1; 12 bases align to TRBD1. CDR3 size: 18 residues. Germline V lookup: CDR1 SEHNR, CDR2 FQNEAQ (reference sequence). Trimming cost V 1 base and J 1 base; bases outside gene matches: 7. For the CDR3, the DNA is TGTGCCAGCAGCTTAGGGGCGGGACAGGGGGCGGCGAACACTGAAGCTTTCTTT. Translated: CASSLGAGQGAANTEAFF.

The V and J genes are TRBV23-1 and TRBJ2-7, with TRBD2 matching 7 bases. TRBV23-1 is filed as an ORF, its function uncertain. V shed 6 bases, J shed 3 bases, and the junction held 35 bases outside the gene matches. This CDR3 is 23 amino acids long. Here the CDR3 reads CASRGSGKRKRMGLFGVDYEQYF. The CDR3 DNA reads TGCGCCAGCAGGGGCAGCGGGAAGAGAAAGCGGATGGGACTCTTTGGGGTTGACTACGAGCAGTACTTC.

DNA for the CDR3: TGTGCCAGCGCTCGATCACGCGGGTCCTTGGCCGATGAGCAGTTCTTC. Translation: CASARSRGSLADEQFF. The V gene is TRBV18, the J gene TRBJ2-1, with TRBD2 as a possible D gene (5 bases). The germline V gene encodes CDR1 KGHSH and CDR2 LQKENI. V gave up 8 bases and J gave up 8 bases, with 25 bases separating them. The CDR3 has 16 amino acids.

The chain has TRBV6-5 and TRBJ1-2, with D uncertain. This CDR3 has 14 amino acids. Trimming took off 5 bases at V and 4 bases at J, with 14 bases between the two ends. CDR1 and CDR2 from the germline V gene are MNHEY and SVGAGI. CDR3 DNA sequence: TGTGCCAGCAGTCCAAGAGACATATTCTATGGCTACACCTTC. As protein: CASSPRDIFYGYTF.

This chain joins TRBV7-3 and TRBJ1-5; D call uncertain. From germline, CDR1 is SGHTA and CDR2 FQGTGA. With 0 bases removed from V and 7 bases from J, the gap between germline ends came to 22 bases. The CDR3 loop spans 18 amino acids. This CDR3 is CASSLTRVAEKVGQPQHF. CDR3 sequence (DNA): TGTGCCAGCAGCTTAACCCGGGTCGCGGAAAAGGTTGGGCAGCCCCAGCATTTT.

The chain uses TRBV2 and TRBJ2-3, with 7 bases identical to TRBD2. This CDR3 comprises 15 residues. Trimming cost V 7 bases and J 2 bases; bases outside gene matches: 9. Per the germline V gene, CDR1 is SNHLY and CDR2 is FYNNEI. CDR3 amino acids: CASTRAGRNTDTQYF. In nucleotides, the CDR3 is TGTGCCAGCACCCGAGCGGGGCGCAACACAGATACGCAGTATTTT.

This chain uses TRBV28 with TRBJ1-5; D is perhaps TRBD1 (5 bases). Trimming took off 3 bases at V and 1 base at J, with 10 bases between the two ends. The length of the CDR3 is 15 residues. Per the germline V gene, CDR1 is MDHEN and CDR2 is SYDVKM. Written as DNA, the CDR3 is TGTGCCAGCAGTTTGTCAGGGAAAAGCAATCAGCCCCAGCATTTT. It translates to CASSLSGKSNQPQHF.

This chain links TRBV10-1 with TRBJ1-3; 9 positions match TRBD1. From germline, CDR1 is WNHNN and CDR2 SYGVQD (reference sequence). CDR3 length: 15 residues. V shed 3 bases and J 2 bases; nucleotides not matched to a gene: 2. CDR3 in amino acids: CASSERTGAGNTIYF. CDR3 sequence (DNA): TGCGCCAGCAGTGAACGGACAGGGGCTGGAAACACCATATATTTT.

The J gene is TRBJ2-2, the V gene TRBV18, with a weak D call TRBD2 (6 bases). V lost 6 bases to trimming and J lost 7 bases, with 18 bases between them. The CDR3 length is 15 residues. Germline V gives CDR1 KGHSH, CDR2 LQKENI. In DNA form, the CDR3 reads TGTGCCAGCTCCCCCCAAATCCGGGGGTTCGGGGAGCTGTTTTTT. This translates into CASSPQIRGFGELFF.

This clone has just a few counts. The chain uses TRBV5-6 and TRBJ1-2; the D is unclear. CDR1 is SGHDT and CDR2 is YYEEEE in the germline V gene. CDR3 size: 15 residues. Trimming left V 0 bases short and J 0 bases short, with 9 bases between. The CDR3 region has the DNA TGTGCCAGCAGCTTGGAAGTTACTCCTAACTATGGCTACACCTTC. It encodes CASSLEVTPNYGYTF.

The chain has TRBV11-3 and TRBJ2-2, with D unclear. Germline assignment: CDR1 SGHNT and CDR2 YENEEA. The V gene lost 3 bases and the J gene lost 1 base, with 6 bases spanning the gap. This CDR3 is built from 14 residues. The CDR3 is CASSLLLNTGELFF. In DNA form, the CDR3 reads TGTGCCAGCAGCTTGTTGCTGAACACCGGGGAGCTGTTTTTT. Supplemented by reference TRBV11-3 and TRBJ2-2, the full variable domain reads EAGVVQSPRYKIIEKKQPVAFWCNPISGHNTLYWYLQNLGQGPELLIRYENEEAVDDSQLPKDRFSAERLKGVDSTLKIQPAELGDSAVYLCASSLLLNTGELFFGEGSRLTVL.

The chain employs TRBV19 and TRBJ1-2; D might be TRBD1 (6 bases). The CDR3 loop spans 15 amino acids. Germline lookup yields CDR1 LNHDA and CDR2 SQIVND (reference sequence). V was clipped by 7 bases and J by 3 bases, with 18 bases between them. The CDR3 sequence is CASNKGQGIHYGYTF. CDR3 DNA: TGTGCCAGTAATAAGGGGCAGGGGATCCACTATGGCTACACCTTC. The entire variable domain, with the rest obtained from reference TRBV19 and TRBJ1-2, is as follows: DGGITQSPKYLFRKEGQNVTLSCEQNLNHDAMYWYRQDPGQGLRLIYYSQIVNDFQKGDIAEGYSVSREKKESFPLTVTSAQKNPTAFYLCASNKGQGIHYGYTFGSGTRLTVV.

In this sample, this clone turned up once. V gene TRBV10-1 combines with J gene TRBJ1-2, with D perhaps matching TRBD1 (6 bases). The CDR3 extends over 12 amino acids. Germline loops: CDR1 WNHNN, CDR2 SYGVQD (reference sequence). The V and J ends lost 5 bases and 6 bases respectively, with 10 bases between them. CDR3 amino acids: CASSTGAHGYTF. As DNA, the CDR3 is TGCGCCAGCAGTACGGGGGCACATGGCTACACCTTC.

This chain connects TRBV6-1 to TRBJ2-1, with 12 bases matching TRBD1. V was pared by 4 bases and J by 8 bases, with 6 bases of the junction left unmatched. The germline V gene encodes CDR1 MNHNS and CDR2 SASEGT. This CDR3 has 15 amino acids. The CDR3 sequence: CASSVGQGARYEQFF. CDR3 DNA: TGTGCCAGCAGTGTGGGACAGGGGGCGCGGTATGAGCAGTTCTTC.

The gene calls are TRBV14 and TRBJ2-5, with 7 bases fitting TRBD2. With 1 base clipped from V and 7 bases from J, the junction kept 9 bases outside the gene matches. The CDR3 runs to 15 residues. CDR1 and CDR2 from the germline V gene are SGHDN and FVKESK. CDR3 nucleotide sequence: TGTGCCAGCAGCCAAGCTACTCCCCCTAGCGGGACCCAGTACTTC. It encodes CASSQATPPSGTQYF.

The chain carries TRBV11-1 and TRBJ1-1; D might be TRBD1 (5 bases). Trimming took 4 bases from V and 5 from J, leaving 20 bases between them. The CDR3 has 16 amino acids. CDR1 is SGHAT, CDR2 FQDESV, per germline (reference sequence). The CDR3 reads CASSSPKPQVRTEAFF. The CDR3 nucleotides are TGTGCCAGCAGCTCACCTAAACCACAGGTCCGGACTGAAGCTTTCTTT. Full variable domain (outside the CDR3, taken from reference TRBV11-1 and TRBJ1-1): EAEVAQSPRYKITEKSQAVAFWCDPISGHATLYWYRQILGQGPELLVQFQDESVVDDSQLPKDRFSAERLKGVDSTLKIQPAELGDSAMYLCASSSPKPQVRTEAFFGQGTRLTVV.

To note about this clone: The CDR3 ends on some other residue instead of the conserved phenylalanine or tryptophan, so this is likely a read error. No DNA is shown, since the ends of the CDR3 on it are uncertain; the CDR3 is the one TCRdb lists. The chain links TRBV6-1 to TRBJ2-7. The CDR3 numbers 15 amino acids, ends counted. Germline-derived CDR1 and CDR2 are MNHNS and SASEGT. CDR3 region: CASSPAGQGKLLGGL.

This clone occurred once. This rearrangement joins TRBV18 to TRBJ1-4; D is undetermined. The CDR3 loop spans 14 amino acids. V lost 4 bases, J lost 0 bases, and 6 bases lay in between. Germline CDR1 reads KGHSH; CDR2 reads LQKENI. The CDR3 DNA is TGTGCCAGCTCACGGGGAGCAACTAATGAAAAACTGTTTTTT. This encodes CASSRGATNEKLFF.

CDR3 nucleotides: TGCGCCAGCAGCTTGGGGGAAGGCTATGGCTACACCTTC. Translating gives CASSLGEGYGYTF. This chain connects TRBV5-1 to TRBJ1-2, with unresolved D. Germline V lookup: CDR1 SGHRS, CDR2 YFSETQ. The CDR3 consists of 13 residues. Trimming stripped 0 bases from V and 4 bases from J, with 7 bases between.

J is TRBJ2-3 and V is TRBV30, with D tentatively TRBD2 (5 bases). Germline CDR1 reads GTSNPN; CDR2 reads SVGIG (reference sequence). This CDR3 is 15 amino acids long. The V gene lost 0 bases and the J gene lost 4 bases, with 14 bases spanning the gap. CDR3 region: CAWSVGRTEADTQYF. CDR3 DNA sequence: TGTGCCTGGAGTGTAGGGCGGACGGAGGCAGATACGCAGTATTTT.

A single count supports this clone. The chain combines TRBV11-3 with TRBJ2-1; D is ambiguous. This CDR3 has 19 residues. From germline, CDR1 is SGHNT and CDR2 YENEEA. Trimming took off 1 base at V and 1 base at J, with 20 bases between the two ends. As DNA, the CDR3 is TGTGCCAGCAGCTTAGGACCTGGAACCTTGTTAGTTTCCTACAATGAGCAGTTCTTC. Translated, it gives CASSLGPGTLLVSYNEQFF.

This chain links TRBV5-4 with TRBJ2-7, with no clear D. The CDR3 sequence is 14 residues long. V was trimmed by 0 bases and J by 2 bases, leaving 9 bases between them. Germline V gene data show CDR1 as SGHNT and CDR2 as YYREEE (reference sequence). The CDR3, as DNA: TGTGCCAGCAGCTTGGTCGGGCAGCCCTACGAGCAGTACTTC. It is translated as CASSLVGQPYEQYF.

The V gene is TRBV29-1, the J gene TRBJ2-3; D is possibly TRBD2 (6 bases). Germline CDR1 SQVTM, CDR2 ANQGSEA. Between the trimmed V and J ends, which lost 3 bases and 5 bases, there was a span of 12 bases. CDR3 size: 13 residues. The CDR3 DNA follows: TGCAGCGTTGAGCGCGGGATAGGAGATACGCAGTATTTT. This translates into CSVERGIGDTQYF.

The gene calls are TRBV30 and TRBJ2-3; TRBD2 aligns across 13 bases. Germline trimming cut 1 base from V and 4 bases from J; bases unmatched to any gene: 5. The CDR3 totals 16 residues. Germline CDR1 GTSNPN, CDR2 SVGIG (reference sequence). The chain's CDR3 is CAWSGLAGGGSDTQYF. The DNA of the CDR3 is TGTGCCTGGAGTGGACTAGCGGGGGGCGGGTCAGATACGCAGTATTTT.

The rearrangement joins TRBV7-3 to TRBJ2-3, with 14 bases that match TRBD2. This CDR3 is 14 amino acids long. Germline CDR1 and CDR2: SGHTA and FQGTGA. The J segment lost 8 bases and the V segment lost 4 bases, leaving 2 bases of the junction unmatched. This CDR3 is CASSSGLAGATQYF. CDR3 nucleotides: TGTGCCAGCAGCTCGGGACTAGCGGGAGCTACGCAGTATTTT.